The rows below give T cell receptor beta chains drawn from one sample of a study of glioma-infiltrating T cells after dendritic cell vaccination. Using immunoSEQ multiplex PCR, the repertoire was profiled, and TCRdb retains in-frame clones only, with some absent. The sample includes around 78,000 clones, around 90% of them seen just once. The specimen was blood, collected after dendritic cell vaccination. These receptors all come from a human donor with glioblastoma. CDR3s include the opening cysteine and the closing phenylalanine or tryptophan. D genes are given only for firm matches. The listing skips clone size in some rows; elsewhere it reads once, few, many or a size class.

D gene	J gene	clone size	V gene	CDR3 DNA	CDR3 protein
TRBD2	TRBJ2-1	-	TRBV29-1	TGCAGCGTTGACGGTAGCGGGAGGGCCAAGTCCTACAATGAGCAGTTCTTC	CSVDGSGRAKSYNEQFF
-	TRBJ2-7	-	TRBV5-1	TGCGCCAGCAGCTCCGGAGGCCTCTACGAGCAGTACTTC	CASSSGGLYEQYF
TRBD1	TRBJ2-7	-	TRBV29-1	TGCAGCGTTGAAGGTTCAGGGGGCTACGAGCAGTACTTC	CSVEGSGGYEQYF
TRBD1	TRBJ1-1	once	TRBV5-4	TGTGCCAGCACCTCCGGGACAGGACGGAACACTGAAGCTTTCTTT	CASTSGTGRNTEAFF
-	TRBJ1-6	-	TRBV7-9	TGTGCCAGCAGCTTGGGGCTCCAGTATAATTCACCCCTCCACTTT	CASSLGLQYNSPLHF
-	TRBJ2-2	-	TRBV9	TGTGCCAGCAGCGTGGAAGCGGCGAACACCGGGGAGCTGTTTTTT	CASSVEAANTGELFF
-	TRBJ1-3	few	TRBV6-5	TGTGCCACTCATTCTCTCGGTGGAAACACCATATATTTT	CATHSLGGNTIYF
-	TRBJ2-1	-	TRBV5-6	TGTGCCAGCAGCTCCCCTTACTTCGGAGGGCAGTTCTTC	CASSSPYFGGQFF
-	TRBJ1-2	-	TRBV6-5	TGTGCCAGCAGTCGCGGGGGCACAGGGACCTATGGCTACACCTTC	CASSRGGTGTYGYTF
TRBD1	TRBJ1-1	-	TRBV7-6	TGTGCCAGCAGCCTCCGGACAGGGCAGGACACTGAAGCTTTCTTT	CASSLRTGQDTEAFF